This entry describes one T cell receptor beta chain. Donors had no other autoimmune disease or infection in four weeks. This sample is part of a study of type 1 and type 2 diabetes patients. At the level of the study: Samples came from type 1 diabetic, type 2 diabetic or nondiabetic people, recruited in China.

Genomic DNA was the PCR template. The TCR beta CDR3 region was amplified using 30 forward and 13 reverse primers. TCRdb used MiXCR to reprocess the multiplex PCR reads, holding one entry per CDR3 protein. The table records some 250,000 distinct CDR3 sequences, around 47% of them present only once. CDR1 SGDLS and CDR2 YYNGEE come from the germline V gene. This CDR3 spans 16 amino acids. Trimming at V came to 0 bases and at J to 7 bases, leaving 8 bases not matched to a gene. The sequenced sample was peripheral blood mononuclear cells (PBMCs). The TCR was taken from a man between 18 and 29 years old with type 2 diabetes. The chain combines TRBV9 with TRBJ2-1; TRBD2 agrees at 9 bases. The CDR3 protein is CASSVAVAGVSNEQFF. CDR3 DNA sequence: TGTGCCAGCAGCGTAGCGGTAGCGGGAGTGTCTAATGAGCAGTTCTTC.